The following is a T cell receptor (beta chain) sequence with its context. Antigen: not known. Within the sample, other DNA sequences also encode this same CDR3. With 60 Vbeta and 13 Jbeta primers, the PCR was carried out. This table comes from immunoSEQ multiplex PCR, and its TCRdb copy is limited to in-frame clones, with some not included. The sample includes 160,000 or so clones, roughly 85% of them seen just once. This record belongs to a study of cytomegalovirus exposure and HLA in healthy donors. Study results and caveats: More than 15,000 TCR beta sequences were associated with HLA alleles at 0.05 false discovery rate in a later analysis.

Sequencing was performed on PBMCs. This receptor was obtained from a middle-aged man in good health and CMV-seropositive.

The DNA for the CDR3 is TGTGCCACCAGCAGAGTCCGACTAGCGGGGGCCGGGGAGCTGTTTTTT. It yields the protein CATSRVRLAGAGELFF. The chain recombines TRBV15 with TRBJ2-2; 12 bases map to TRBD2. The CDR3 is made up of 16 amino acids. Per the germline V gene, CDR1 is LNHNV and CDR2 is YYDKDF (reference sequence). V was clipped by 1 base and J by 6 bases; unmatched bases: 3.